Listed below are T cell receptor beta chains from one sample, sequenced in a study of shared clonotypes between healthy human individuals. Assay used: immunoSEQ multiplex PCR; TCRdb lists only in-frame clones, some missing. The sample includes some 530,000 clones, around 85% seen only once; the top ten take roughly an eighth. The source material was PBMCs. The receptors stem from a woman aged 40 to 55 in good health. Some clones in this sample may be carry-over from other donors' samples. Both conserved end residues are part of each CDR3. A D gene is named only where the DNA matches it firmly. Some rows have no size entry. The others give once, few or many, or a class for an expanded clone.

v_call	d_call	j_call	clone_size	cdr3_aa	cdr3_nt
TRBV4-3	TRBD2	TRBJ2-2	.	CASSQDTLGGPGEPSF	TGCGCCAGCAGCCAAGATACGCTGGGAGGGCCCGGGGAGCCGTCTTTT
TRBV12-5	TRBD1	TRBJ2-7	.	CASGRTGTYEQYF	TGTGCTAGTGGTAGGACAGGGACCTACGAGCAGTACTTC
TRBV5-4	TRBD2	TRBJ2-1	.	CASSLGGSSGVMGEQFF	TGTGCCAGCAGCCTTGGCGGGTCTAGCGGGGTCATGGGTGAGCAGTTCTTC
TRBV5-1	.	TRBJ1-4	.	CASSLQGGIEKLFF	TGCGCCAGCAGCTTACAGGGAGGGATTGAAAAACTGTTTTTT
TRBV6-6	.	TRBJ1-1	.	CASRPTLSAEAFF	TGTGCCAGCAGGCCTACTCTTTCCGCTGAAGCTTTCTTT
TRBV4-1	.	TRBJ2-1	many	CASRGGDEQFF	TGCGCCAGCAGGGGGGGAGATGAGCAGTTCTTC
TRBV6-5	.	TRBJ1-5	once	CASSYSANQPQHF	TGTGCCAGCAGTTACTCGGCCAATCAGCCCCAGCATTTT
TRBV6-5	.	TRBJ2-1	.	CASSSQPMGLQFF	TGTGCCAGCAGTAGCCAGCCGATGGGACTGCAGTTCTTC
TRBV28	.	TRBJ1-2	.	CASLFGGDYGYTF	TGTGCCAGCCTGTTCGGGGGCGACTATGGCTACACCTTC
TRBV6-5	.	TRBJ2-1	.	CASSPGSNEQFF	TGTGCCAGCAGCCCCGGCAGTAATGAGCAGTTCTTC
TRBV11-2	.	TRBJ2-6	.	CASSEGSGANVLTF	TGTGCCAGCTCGGAGGGTTCCGGGGCCAACGTCCTGACTTTC
TRBV6-1	.	TRBJ1-2	.	CASSERSAYGYTF	TGTGCCAGCAGTGAACGCTCGGCCTATGGCTACACCTTC
TRBV29-1	.	TRBJ2-3	.	CSVEGASSYTQYF	TGCAGCGTTGAAGGGGCGAGCAGTTATACGCAGTATTTT
TRBV19	TRBD1	TRBJ1-4	few	CASGQGDREKLFF	TGTGCCAGTGGACAGGGGGATCGTGAAAAACTGTTTTTT
TRBV19	.	TRBJ1-2	few	CASSIFVARPDYGYTF	TGTGCCAGTAGTATTTTCGTGGCGCGGCCGGACTATGGCTACACCTTC
TRBV7-9	.	TRBJ1-1	.	CASSLGWWGREETEAFF	TGTGCCAGCAGCTTGGGATGGTGGGGCAGGGAGGAGACTGAAGCTTTCTTT
TRBV7-8	.	TRBJ1-1	.	CASRENTEAFF	TGTGCCAGCAGGGAGAACACTGAAGCTTTCTTT
TRBV11-3	TRBD2	TRBJ2-5	.	CASSEERELRTQYF	TGTGCCAGCAGCGAGGAGCGGGAGCTTCGGACCCAGTACTTC
TRBV13	.	TRBJ2-1	.	CASSSPDSNEQFF	TGTGCCAGCAGCTCCCCGGACAGCAATGAGCAGTTCTTC
TRBV7-3	.	TRBJ1-1	.	CASTPGGVITEAFF	TGTGCCAGCACCCCGGGGGGAGTTATCACTGAAGCTTTCTTT
TRBV28	.	TRBJ1-1	.	CASSLDAGGDTEAFF	TGTGCCAGCAGTTTGGATGCGGGGGGAGACACTGAAGCTTTCTTT
TRBV18	.	TRBJ1-2	.	CASSRGGNYGYTF	TGTGCCAGCTCGCGGGGCGGAAACTATGGCTACACCTTC
TRBV11-3	TRBD1	TRBJ2-1	.	CASSRTGTYNEQFF	TGTGCCAGCAGCAGGACAGGGACCTACAATGAGCAGTTCTTC
TRBV6-1	.	TRBJ1-5	.	CASMAGVPQHF	TGTGCCAGCATGGCGGGAGTGCCCCAGCATTTT
TRBV7-9	.	TRBJ1-2	.	CASSIGQPYGYTF	TGTGCCAGCAGCATAGGACAGCCCTATGGCTACACCTTC
TRBV4-2	.	TRBJ2-1	.	CASSQDVDEQFF	TGTGCCAGCAGCCAAGATGTCGATGAGCAGTTCTTC
TRBV19	.	TRBJ2-2	.	CASVASLPYTGELFF	TGTGCCAGTGTTGCTAGTTTGCCCTACACCGGGGAGCTGTTTTTT
TRBV5-8	TRBD1	TRBJ1-4	.	CASSQGQGQGFEKLFF	TGTGCCAGCAGCCAGGGCCAGGGACAGGGGTTTGAAAAACTGTTTTTT